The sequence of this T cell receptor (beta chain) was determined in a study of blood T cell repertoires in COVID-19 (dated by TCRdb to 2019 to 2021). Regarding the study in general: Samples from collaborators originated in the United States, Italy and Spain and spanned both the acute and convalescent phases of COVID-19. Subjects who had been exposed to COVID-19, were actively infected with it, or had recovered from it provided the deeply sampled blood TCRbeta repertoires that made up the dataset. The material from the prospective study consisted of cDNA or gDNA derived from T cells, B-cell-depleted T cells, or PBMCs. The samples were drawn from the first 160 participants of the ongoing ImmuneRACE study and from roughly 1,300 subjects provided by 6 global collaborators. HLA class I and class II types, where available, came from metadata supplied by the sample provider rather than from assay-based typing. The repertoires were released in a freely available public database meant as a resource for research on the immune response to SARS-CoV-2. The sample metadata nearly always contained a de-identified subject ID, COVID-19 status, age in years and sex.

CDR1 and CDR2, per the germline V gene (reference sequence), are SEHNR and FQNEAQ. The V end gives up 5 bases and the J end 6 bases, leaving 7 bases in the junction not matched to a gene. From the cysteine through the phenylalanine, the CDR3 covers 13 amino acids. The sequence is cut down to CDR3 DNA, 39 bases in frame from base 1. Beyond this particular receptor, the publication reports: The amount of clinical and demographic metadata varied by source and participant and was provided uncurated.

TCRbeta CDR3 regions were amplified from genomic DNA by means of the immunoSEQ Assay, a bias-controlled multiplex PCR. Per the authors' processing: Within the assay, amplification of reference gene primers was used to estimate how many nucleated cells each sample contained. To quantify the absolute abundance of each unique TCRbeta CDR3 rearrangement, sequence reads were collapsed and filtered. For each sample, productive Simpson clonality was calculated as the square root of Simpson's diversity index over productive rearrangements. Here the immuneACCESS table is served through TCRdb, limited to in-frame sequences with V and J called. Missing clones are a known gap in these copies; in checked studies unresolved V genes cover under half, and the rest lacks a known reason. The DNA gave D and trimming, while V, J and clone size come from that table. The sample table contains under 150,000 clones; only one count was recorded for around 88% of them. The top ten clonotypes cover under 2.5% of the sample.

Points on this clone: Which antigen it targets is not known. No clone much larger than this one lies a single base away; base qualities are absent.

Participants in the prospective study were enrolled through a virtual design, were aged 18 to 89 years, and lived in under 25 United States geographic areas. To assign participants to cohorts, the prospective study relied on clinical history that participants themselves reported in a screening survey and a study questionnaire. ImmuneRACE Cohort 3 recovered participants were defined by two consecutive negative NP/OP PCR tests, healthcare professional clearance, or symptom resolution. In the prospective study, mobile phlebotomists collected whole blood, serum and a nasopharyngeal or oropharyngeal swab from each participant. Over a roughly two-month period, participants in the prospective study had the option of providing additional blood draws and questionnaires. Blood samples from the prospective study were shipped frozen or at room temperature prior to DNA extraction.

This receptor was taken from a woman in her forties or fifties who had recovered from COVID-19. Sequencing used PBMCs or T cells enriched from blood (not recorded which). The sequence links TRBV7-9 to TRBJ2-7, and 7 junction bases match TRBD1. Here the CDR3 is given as CASSDRQGGEQYF. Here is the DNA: TGTGCCAGCAGCGACAGACAGGGCGGCGAGCAGTACTTC.